The clone carrying this T cell receptor beta chain was recorded once. The source of the sample is a study of cytomegalovirus exposure and HLA in healthy donors. This CDR3 contains 16 residues. The V gene lost 6 bases and the J gene lost 2 bases, with 20 bases spanning the gap. Per germline, CDR1 WNHNN and CDR2 SYGVQD (reference sequence). Use of 60 Vbeta and 13 Jbeta primers characterized the PCR. The protocol was immunoSEQ multiplex PCR, while the TCRdb copy is restricted to in-frame clones and leaves out a portion. The data show 150,000 to 200,000 clones, about four fifths seen once. Sample: PBMCs. The J gene is TRBJ2-7, the V gene TRBV10-1, with a possible D match to TRBD2 (6 bases). The TCR was taken from a woman between 18 and 29 years old in good health and CMV-seronegative. The CDR3 sequence: CASRVSGTHHPYEQYV. The DNA of the CDR3 is TGCGCCAGCAGAGTTTCCGGGACTCATCACCCCTACGAGCAGTACGTC.